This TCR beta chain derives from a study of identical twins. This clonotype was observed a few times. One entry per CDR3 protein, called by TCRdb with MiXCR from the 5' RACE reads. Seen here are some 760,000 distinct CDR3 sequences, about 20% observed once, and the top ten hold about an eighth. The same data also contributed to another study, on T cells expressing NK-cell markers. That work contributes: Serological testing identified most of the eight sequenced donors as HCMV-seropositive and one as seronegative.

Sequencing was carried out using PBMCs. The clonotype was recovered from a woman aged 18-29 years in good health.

CDR3 in DNA: TGTGCCAGCAGTTATGGACTAGCGGGGTCAGATACGCAGTATTTT. Its protein product is CASSYGLAGSDTQYF. J is TRBJ2-3 and V is TRBV12-3 or TRBV12-4; TRBD2 matches at 12 bases. The CDR3 runs 15 residues. The V gene end was trimmed by 4 bases and the J gene end by 4 bases; junction bases not matched to a gene: 3.